These T cell receptor beta chains were read from a single sample in a study of cytomegalovirus exposure and HLA in healthy donors. Some clones are missing from TCRdb's copy, which holds only in-frame ones; the method was immunoSEQ multiplex PCR. The repertoire includes 95,000 or so clones, around 81% of them detected once, and around 4.2% sits in the top ten. The sequenced sample consisted of PBMCs. These receptors were collected from a woman aged 70 to 79 in good health and CMV-seropositive. Each CDR3 is given with its conserved first and last residue. Fields, in order: V gene, D gene, J gene, clone size, CDR3 protein, CDR3 DNA. D genes are given only for firm matches. Expanded clones are given a class, and other clones once, few, many or no size at all.

V: TRBV7-2; D: TRBD1; J: TRBJ2-3; size: -; CDR3: CASSLQRGGPDTQYF; DNA: TGTGCCAGCAGCCTTCAGAGAGGGGGCCCAGATACGCAGTATTTT
V: TRBV6-5; D: -; J: TRBJ2-7; size: -; CDR3: CASSYSWTGTYEQYF; DNA: TGTGCCAGCAGTTACTCTTGGACTGGCACCTACGAGCAGTACTTC
V: TRBV10-3; D: TRBD1; J: TRBJ1-3; size: -; CDR3: CAISAGQSGNTIYF; DNA: TGTGCCATCAGTGCGGGACAGTCTGGAAACACCATATATTTT
V: TRBV18; D: -; J: TRBJ2-2; size: -; CDR3: CASSPNRENTGELFF; DNA: TGTGCCAGCTCACCAAATCGGGAGAACACCGGGGAGCTGTTTTTT
V: TRBV4-1; D: TRBD1; J: TRBJ2-7; size: -; CDR3: CASSLRDRYYEQYF; DNA: TGCGCCAGCAGCCTCCGGGACAGATACTACGAGCAGTACTTC
V: TRBV5-8; D: TRBD1; J: TRBJ2-6; size: -; CDR3: CASLRTGTGANVLTF; DNA: TGTGCCAGCTTGCGGACAGGGACTGGGGCCAACGTCCTGACTTTC
V: TRBV5-1; D: TRBD2; J: TRBJ2-5; size: -; CDR3: CASSLAVGGEETQYF; DNA: TGCGCCAGCAGCTTGGCAGTTGGGGGGGAGGAGACCCAGTACTTC
V: TRBV5-5; D: -; J: TRBJ2-7; size: -; CDR3: CASSSSIGYEQYF; DNA: TGTGCCAGCAGCTCCTCCATCGGCTACGAGCAGTACTTC
V: TRBV9; D: TRBD2; J: TRBJ2-7; size: -; CDR3: CASSSPGLAGGHEQYF; DNA: TGTGCCAGCAGCTCTCCGGGACTAGCGGGAGGCCACGAGCAGTACTTC
V: TRBV7-2; D: -; J: TRBJ2-3; size: -; CDR3: CASSATGWGDTQYF; DNA: TGTGCCAGCAGCGCCACAGGGTGGGGAGATACGCAGTATTTT
V: TRBV5-1; D: TRBD2; J: TRBJ2-1; size: -; CDR3: CATHGGSSYNEQFF; DNA: TGCGCCACCCACGGCGGGAGCTCCTACAATGAGCAGTTCTTC
V: TRBV7-2; D: TRBD2; J: TRBJ2-1; size: -; CDR3: CASRLAGLSEQFF; DNA: TGTGCCAGCCGACTAGCGGGACTTAGTGAGCAGTTCTTC
V: TRBV30; D: TRBD1; J: TRBJ1-3; size: few; CDR3: CAWYLQGSGNTIYF; DNA: TGTGCCTGGTACCTACAGGGGTCTGGAAACACCATATATTTT
V: TRBV9; D: -; J: TRBJ1-5; size: -; CDR3: CASSVEGGSNQPQHF; DNA: TGTGCCAGCAGCGTGGAGGGAGGTAGCAATCAGCCCCAGCATTTT
V: TRBV30; D: -; J: TRBJ1-3; size: -; CDR3: CAWSSGGGASGNTIYF; DNA: TGTGCCTGGAGTAGCGGGGGAGGGGCCTCTGGAAACACCATATATTTT
V: TRBV28; D: TRBD1; J: TRBJ1-4; size: -; CDR3: CASSLGFSARGSGSGTNEKLFF; DNA: TGTGCCAGCAGTTTAGGCTTCTCTGCCAGGGGGAGTGGCTCGGGAACTAATGAAAAACTGTTTTTT
V: TRBV5-1; D: -; J: TRBJ1-2; size: -; CDR3: CASSLYRGGYTF; DNA: TGCGCCAGCAGCTTATATAGGGGTGGCTACACCTTC
V: TRBV11-2; D: TRBD1; J: TRBJ2-5; size: -; CDR3: CASSSDRAETQYF; DNA: TGTGCCAGCAGCTCGGACAGGGCGGAGACCCAGTACTTC
V: TRBV5-1; D: TRBD1; J: TRBJ1-5; size: many; CDR3: CASSLSGTGMEPQHF; DNA: TGCGCCAGCAGCTTAAGTGGGACAGGGATGGAGCCCCAGCATTTT
V: TRBV5-1; D: -; J: TRBJ2-3; size: -; CDR3: CASRPEGVVDTQYF; DNA: TGCGCCAGCAGGCCCGAGGGGGTAGTAGATACGCAGTATTTT
V: TRBV4-3; D: TRBD2; J: TRBJ2-1; size: once; CDR3: CASSRGGLADNNEQFF; DNA: TGCGCCAGCAGCCGGGGAGGACTAGCGGACAACAATGAGCAGTTCTTC
V: TRBV7-3; D: -; J: TRBJ1-5; size: -; CDR3: CASSLGLVGNYQPQHF; DNA: TGTGCCAGCAGCTTGGGACTGGTGGGGAATTATCAGCCCCAGCATTTT
V: TRBV11-2; D: -; J: TRBJ2-7; size: -; CDR3: CASNLGASTYEQYF; DNA: TGTGCCAGCAACTTAGGAGCGAGCACCTACGAGCAGTACTTC
V: TRBV6-6; D: -; J: TRBJ1-1; size: -; CDR3: CASSWTENTEAFF; DNA: TGTGCCAGCAGTTGGACAGAGAACACTGAAGCTTTCTTT
V: TRBV6-1; D: TRBD1; J: TRBJ1-5; size: -; CDR3: CASSRGQGNSEPQHF; DNA: TGTGCCAGCAGTAGGGGACAGGGCAACTCAGAGCCCCAGCATTTT
V: TRBV5-1; D: -; J: TRBJ2-2; size: few; CDR3: CASSLTRANTGELFF; DNA: TGCGCCAGCAGCTTGACCAGGGCGAACACCGGGGAGCTGTTTTTT
V: TRBV7-3; D: TRBD2; J: TRBJ2-1; size: few; CDR3: CASSPRAGTSYNEQFF; DNA: TGTGCCAGCAGCCCACGAGCGGGAACATCCTACAATGAGCAGTTCTTC
V: TRBV7-8; D: -; J: TRBJ1-3; size: -; CDR3: CASSSTVPGNTIYF; DNA: TGTGCCAGCAGCTCGACAGTCCCTGGAAACACCATATATTTT
V: TRBV7-2; D: TRBD2; J: TRBJ2-2; size: -; CDR3: CASSPGTSGRAGTGELFF; DNA: TGTGCCAGCAGCCCTGGGACTAGCGGGAGGGCGGGCACCGGGGAGCTGTTTTTT
V: TRBV7-9; D: -; J: TRBJ2-1; size: -; CDR3: CASSPRGEEQFF; DNA: TGTGCCAGCAGCCCCAGGGGTGAGGAGCAGTTCTTC
V: TRBV18; D: TRBD2; J: TRBJ2-2; size: -; CDR3: CASSPPAGGPRAGELFF; DNA: TGTGCCAGCTCACCACCGGCGGGAGGGCCTAGGGCCGGGGAGCTGTTTTTT
V: TRBV2; D: TRBD1; J: TRBJ1-1; size: -; CDR3: CASRDETGGTEAFF; DNA: TGTGCCAGCAGAGATGAAACAGGGGGCACTGAAGCTTTCTTT
V: TRBV19; D: -; J: TRBJ1-1; size: -; CDR3: CASSIQGIAEAFF; DNA: TGTGCCAGTAGTATCCAGGGGATAGCTGAAGCTTTCTTT
V: TRBV29-1; D: -; J: TRBJ1-1; size: -; CDR3: CSVEGRGYEAFF; DNA: TGCAGCGTTGAAGGGAGAGGGTATGAAGCTTTCTTT
V: TRBV7-9; D: -; J: TRBJ1-2; size: -; CDR3: CASSPGRTGNYGYTF; DNA: TGTGCCAGCAGCCCGGGTCGTACAGGGAACTATGGCTACACCTTC
V: TRBV2; D: -; J: TRBJ2-3; size: -; CDR3: CASRAGLLTQYF; DNA: TGTGCCAGCAGAGCCGGACTCCTAACGCAGTATTTT
V: TRBV7-6; D: -; J: TRBJ2-5; size: -; CDR3: CASSSRDREAQYF; DNA: TGTGCCAGCAGCTCGCGGGACAGAGAGGCCCAGTACTTC
V: TRBV29-1; D: -; J: TRBJ1-1; size: -; CDR3: CSVTGLNTEAFF; DNA: TGCAGCGTTACAGGGTTGAACACTGAAGCTTTCTTT
V: TRBV28; D: -; J: TRBJ1-3; size: -; CDR3: CASIPSTGDNSGNTIYF; DNA: TGTGCCAGCATTCCTTCGACAGGAGATAACTCTGGAAACACCATATATTTT
V: TRBV18; D: TRBD2; J: TRBJ2-1; size: -; CDR3: CASSPSTSGTSNEQFF; DNA: TGTGCCAGCTCACCCTCGACTAGCGGGACATCCAATGAGCAGTTCTTC
V: TRBV28; D: -; J: TRBJ2-4; size: -; CDR3: CASSPGGGGVYIQYF; DNA: TGTGCCAGCAGCCCCGGCGGAGGGGGCGTATACATTCAGTACTTC
V: TRBV6-1; D: -; J: TRBJ2-4; size: -; CDR3: CASSEHGQSPNIQYF; DNA: TGTGCCAGCAGTGAACATGGGCAGAGCCCAAACATTCAGTACTTC
V: TRBV7-2; D: TRBD1; J: TRBJ2-7; size: -; CDR3: CASSFGTGGLYEQYF; DNA: TGTGCCAGCAGCTTTGGGACAGGGGGCCTCTACGAGCAGTACTTC
V: TRBV6-1; D: TRBD2; J: TRBJ2-1; size: -; CDR3: CATAPEPGRGNEQFF; DNA: TGTGCCACCGCCCCAGAACCCGGGAGGGGGAATGAGCAGTTCTTC
V: TRBV18; D: -; J: TRBJ2-5; size: -; CDR3: CASSPGGAAETQYF; DNA: TGTGCCAGCTCACCAGGAGGGGCTGCAGAGACCCAGTACTTC
V: TRBV18; D: TRBD2; J: TRBJ2-7; size: few; CDR3: CASSLGLAGVRDEQYF; DNA: TGTGCCAGCTCATTGGGACTAGCGGGAGTAAGGGACGAGCAGTACTTC
V: TRBV6-1; D: TRBD2; J: TRBJ2-5; size: -; CDR3: CAITGREWETQYF; DNA: TGTGCCATCACTGGGCGGGAGTGGGAGACCCAGTACTTC
V: TRBV28; D: TRBD2; J: TRBJ2-5; size: once; CDR3: CASSLPSAGLAGGQATQYF; DNA: TGTGCCAGCAGTTTACCCAGCGCGGGACTAGCGGGAGGGCAGGCGACCCAGTACTTC
V: TRBV19; D: TRBD1; J: TRBJ1-1; size: -; CDR3: CASSSPPTGIEAFF; DNA: TGTGCCAGTAGCTCCCCCCCGACAGGGATTGAAGCTTTCTTT
V: TRBV10-3; D: TRBD1; J: TRBJ1-1; size: few; CDR3: CATAGGPGGTEAFF; DNA: TGTGCCACCGCCGGGGGCCCAGGGGGAACTGAAGCTTTCTTT
V: TRBV30; D: TRBD1; J: TRBJ2-7; size: once; CDR3: CAWSGGQGYEQYF; DNA: TGTGCCTGGAGTGGAGGACAGGGCTACGAGCAGTACTTC
V: TRBV18; D: -; J: TRBJ2-7; size: -; CDR3: CASSPPSTSGGEQYF; DNA: TGTGCCAGCTCACCACCGTCCACATCAGGTGGGGAGCAGTACTTC
V: TRBV28; D: -; J: TRBJ1-5; size: once; CDR3: CASSLSPGNQPQHF; DNA: TGTGCCAGCAGTTTATCCCCTGGCAATCAGCCCCAGCATTTT
V: TRBV19; D: -; J: TRBJ2-2; size: -; CDR3: CASSMALGPGELFF; DNA: TGTGCCAGTAGTATGGCTTTGGGGCCCGGGGAGCTGTTTTTT
V: TRBV21-1; D: -; J: TRBJ2-3; size: -; CDR3: CARKPGVGDTQYF; DNA: TGTGCCCGAAAACCGGGAGTGGGAGATACGCAGTATTTT
V: TRBV6-5; D: TRBD1; J: TRBJ1-2; size: -; CDR3: CASSYSTGTANYGYTF; DNA: TGTGCCAGCAGTTACTCGACAGGGACAGCTAACTATGGCTACACCTTC
V: TRBV5-4; D: TRBD2; J: TRBJ2-3; size: -; CDR3: CASSPPGLATDTQYF; DNA: TGTGCCAGCAGCCCACCGGGACTAGCGACAGATACGCAGTATTTT